A single sample gave rise to the 14 T cell receptor beta chains below, sequenced in a study of early T cells in non-severe SARS-CoV-2 infection. TCRdb itself ran the 5' RACE reads through MiXCR, one entry per CDR3 protein. The sample gives roughly 88,000 distinct CDR3 sequences, approximately 14% of which show up once; around 6.4% is in the top ten. Specimen: whole blood. All receptors come from an adult who was a healthcare worker with PCR-confirmed SARS-CoV-2 infection or an uninfected control (not recorded which).

A few counts support this clonotype. This chain connects TRBV12-3 or TRBV12-4 to TRBJ1-5; D may be TRBD1 (5 bases). Trimming shortened V by 3 bases and J by 2 bases, and 8 bases separated the two germline ends. The CDR3 runs 14 residues. The CDR3 loop reads CASSLMGGNQPQHF. CDR3 in DNA: TGTGCCAGCAGTTTGATGGGGGGCAATCAGCCCCAGCATTTT.

The chain employs TRBV10-3 and TRBJ2-7; 10 bases line up with TRBD2. This CDR3 contains 16 residues. In germline, CDR1 is ENHRY, CDR2 SYGVKD. J lost 4 bases, V lost 0 bases, and 6 bases had no gene match. The CDR3 DNA follows: TGTGCCATCAGTGAGTCCGGACTAGCGGTACTATACGAGCAGTACTTC. Its translation is CAISESGLAVLYEQYF.

This clonotype was seen a few times. J is TRBJ1-2 and V is TRBV11-2; no reliable D call. V dropped 4 bases and J dropped 5 bases, with 20 bases sitting between them. CDR1 SGHAT and CDR2 FQNNGV come from the germline V gene. The CDR3 runs to 16 residues. The DNA of the CDR3 is TGTGCCAGCAGCTCATTTCGCCGGGCGGTGTGGTATGGCTACACCTTC. It yields the protein CASSSFRRAVWYGYTF.

This clonotype was found a few times. The chain couples TRBV10-3 to TRBJ1-4; D unclear. Germline V lookup: CDR1 ENHRY, CDR2 SYGVKD. The CDR3 is 16 residues long. The V and J ends lost 1 base and 0 bases respectively, with 9 bases between them. CDR3 amino acids: CAISEWPLATNEKLFF. The CDR3 DNA reads TGTGCCATCAGTGAGTGGCCCCTTGCAACTAATGAAAAACTGTTTTTT.

The gene calls are TRBV5-1 and TRBJ1-4; possibly TRBD1 for D (5 bases). Per the germline V gene, CDR1 is SGHRS and CDR2 is YFSETQ. Trimming removed 0 bases at V and 3 bases at J, with 12 bases between. The CDR3 loop spans 16 amino acids. The CDR3 DNA reads TGCGCCAGCAGCTTGGGGGGGACGGCAGCTAATGAAAAACTGTTTTTT. Translated, it gives CASSLGGTAANEKLFF. Full variable domain (outside the CDR3, taken from reference TRBV5-1 and TRBJ1-4): KAGVTQTPRYLIKTRGQQVTLSCSPISGHRSVSWYQQTPGQGLQFLFEYFSETQRNKGNFPGRFSGRQFSNSRSEMNVSTLELGDSALYLCASSLGGTAANEKLFFGSGTQLSVL.

This clonotype was seen repeatedly, ten times or more. V usage is TRBV19 and J usage is TRBJ1-3, with TRBD1 as a possible D gene (5 bases). V lost 3 bases to trimming and J lost 0 bases, with 12 bases between them. The CDR3 spans 16 residues. Looked up from germline, CDR1 is LNHDA and CDR2 is SQIVND (reference sequence). CDR3 bases: TGTGCCAGTAGTATCACAGGCGGGTACTCTGGAAACACCATATATTTT. This translates into CASSITGGYSGNTIYF.

The rearrangement joins TRBV14 to TRBJ1-6; 7 positions agree with TRBD1. This CDR3 spans 20 amino acids. Germline trimming cut 3 bases from V and 1 base from J; bases unmatched to any gene: 15. Germline assignment: CDR1 SGHDN and CDR2 FVKESK. The CDR3: CASSHPPVQGYRSYNSPLHF. CDR3 bases: TGTGCCAGCAGCCACCCCCCAGTACAGGGGTATAGGTCCTATAATTCACCCCTCCACTTT.

J is TRBJ2-1 and V is TRBV11-2; 9 nucleotides match TRBD1. The trim removed 3 bases at V and 5 bases at J, leaving 5 bases unmatched. The CDR3 extends over 15 amino acids. Germline V CDR1 and CDR2: SGHAT, FQNNGV. For the CDR3, the DNA is TGTGCCAGCAGCTTGCTAAGGACAGGGGACAATGAGCAGTTCTTC. Protein product: CASSLLRTGDNEQFF.

The chain has TRBV3-1 and TRBJ1-6; perhaps TRBD1 as D (5 bases). Germline V gene sequence: CDR1 LGHDT, CDR2 YNNKEL (reference sequence). Trimming shortened V by 0 bases and J by 12 bases, and 9 bases separated the two germline ends. The CDR3 consists of 13 residues. CDR3 region: CASSQEGDGPLHF. As DNA, the CDR3 is TGTGCCAGCAGCCAAGAGGGGGATGGACCCCTCCACTTT.

J is TRBJ1-1 and V is TRBV10-1; D perhaps matches TRBD1 (6 bases). CDR3 length: 13 amino acids. The V gene lost 6 bases and the J gene lost 3 bases, with 11 bases spanning the gap. CDR1 is WNHNN and CDR2 is SYGVQD in the germline V gene (reference sequence). The DNA of the CDR3 is TGCGCCAGCAGAACAGGGTTGGACACTGAAGCTTTCTTT. It specifies CASRTGLDTEAFF.

This clonotype appeared many times. The chain employs TRBV3-1 and TRBJ2-7; D is uncertain. The length of the CDR3 is 14 residues. Between the trimmed V and J ends, which lost 0 bases and 5 bases, there was a span of 11 bases. Germline assignment: CDR1 LGHDT and CDR2 YNNKEL (reference sequence). CDR3 in amino acids: CASSQDVRTNEQYF. The CDR3 DNA reads TGTGCCAGCAGCCAAGATGTGAGGACGAACGAGCAGTACTTC.

This clonotype appeared a few times. The chain carries TRBV5-5 and TRBJ1-2; 7 nucleotides align to TRBD1. Germline V CDR1 and CDR2: SGHKS, YYEKEE (reference sequence). The CDR3 is 14 residues long. J lost 2 bases, V lost 4 bases, and 5 bases had no gene match. The CDR3 here is CASSPGQANYGYTF. The CDR3 DNA sequence: TGTGCCAGCAGCCCCGGACAGGCGAACTATGGCTACACCTTC.

This clonotype was recorded a few times. CDR3 residues: CASRSGTLNTEAFF. The CDR3 bases are TGTGCCAGCAGGTCCGGGACGTTGAACACTGAAGCTTTCTTT. The chain employs TRBV28 and TRBJ1-1, with a weak D call TRBD1 (5 bases). From germline, CDR1 is MDHEN and CDR2 SYDVKM. The germline V and J ends were trimmed by 6 bases and 0 bases, with 11 bases remaining between them. The CDR3 length is 14 residues.

The V call is TRBV27, the J call TRBJ1-5, with 7 bases fitting TRBD1. CDR1 MNHEY and CDR2 SMNVEV come from the germline V gene (reference sequence). Trimming at V came to 10 bases and at J to 2 bases, leaving 5 bases not matched to a gene. The CDR3 length is 13 residues. The CDR3 is CATMQGGNQPQHF. CDR3 DNA sequence: TGTGCCACCATGCAGGGGGGCAATCAGCCCCAGCATTTT.